Given below is one T cell receptor beta chain in context. This clonotype has a handful of counts. It has no known antigen specificity. No clone much larger than this one lies a single base away; base qualities are absent. The record originates from a study of early T cells in non-severe SARS-CoV-2 infection (dated by TCRdb to about 2021). About the study as a whole: TCR sequencing used bulk RNA from unsorted whole blood, so alpha and beta chains could not be paired.

A distance of 10 bases separates the germline ends of V and J, which lose 4 bases and 0 bases respectively. The cysteine opens and the phenylalanine closes a CDR3 of 15 amino acids. Only the CDR3 DNA stays, 45 bases, in frame from base 1. The germline V gene yields SGHRS for CDR1 and YFSETQ for CDR2. Beyond this particular receptor, the publication reports: VDJdb matching was skewed toward anti-spike CD8 responses, so virus-specific expansions were likely underestimated and private and CD4 specificities were missed.

The library was generated by 5' RACE. TCRdb shows the sequencer as NextSeq 500. In the TCR library protocol, unique molecular identifiers were attached to individual cDNA molecules to correct for PCR bias and sequencing error. TCR alpha and beta chains were both sequenced, and the abundances of alpha and beta sequences in each sample were closely correlated with each other. The source study handled its data this way. Decombinator V4 was used to annotate the V gene, J gene and CDR3 of the TCR sequences. Expanded TCRs were defined as changing significantly between any two time points under a Poisson model with p below 0.0001. TCR abundances were normalised to the total number of TCRs sequenced in each sample and reported as counts per million. MAIT TCRs were defined by TRAV1-2 paired with TRAJ12, TRAJ20 or TRAJ33, and iNKT TCRs by TRAV10 paired with TRAJ18. A search of VDJdb, accessed on 1 November 2021, was run for TCRs annotated to CMV, EBV and SARS-CoV-2, with TCRs annotated for multiple antigens excluded. TCRdb trimmed the raw reads at Q25, called clones with MiXCR and kept productive beta chains. Each entry is one CDR3 protein sequence, shown with its most common DNA and genes. The V and J calls reflect TCRdb's pipeline rather than the authors' work. Within this sample are tens of thousands of distinct CDR3 sequences, with less than 9.5% of them counted one time only. The ten most abundant clones make up 10% to 13% of the sample.

The study was a case-control design nested within a healthcare worker cohort in London, UK, with weekly nasopharyngeal swab PCR tests and blood sampling. Between 23 and 31 March 2020, the week of the UK lockdown, healthcare workers were enrolled and then followed up weekly for as long as 16 weeks. The receptor's source is an adult who was a healthcare worker with PCR-confirmed SARS-CoV-2 infection or an uninfected control (not recorded which). The V and J genes are TRBV5-1 and TRBJ1-4; the D segment cannot be called with confidence. Sequencing used whole blood, obtained at baseline. The DNA is TGCGCCAGCAGCCCTTCGAGGGCAACTAATGAAAAACTGTTTTTT. Translated, this is CASSPSRATNEKLFF.